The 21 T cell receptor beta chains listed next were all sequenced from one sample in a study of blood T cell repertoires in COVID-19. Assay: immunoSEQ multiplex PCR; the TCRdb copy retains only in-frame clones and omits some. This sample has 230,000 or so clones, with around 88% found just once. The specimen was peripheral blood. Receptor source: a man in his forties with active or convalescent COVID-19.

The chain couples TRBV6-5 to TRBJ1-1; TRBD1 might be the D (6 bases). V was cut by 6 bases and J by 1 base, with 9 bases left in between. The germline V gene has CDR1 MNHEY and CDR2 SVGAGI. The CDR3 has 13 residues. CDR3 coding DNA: TGTGCCAGCAGATGGGGACAGAACACTGAAGCTTTCTTT. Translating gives CASRWGQNTEAFF.

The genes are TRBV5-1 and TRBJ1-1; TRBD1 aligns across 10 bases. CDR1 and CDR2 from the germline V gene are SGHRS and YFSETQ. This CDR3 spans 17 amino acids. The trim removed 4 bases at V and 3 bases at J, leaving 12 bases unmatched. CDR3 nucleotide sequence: TGCGCCAGCAGCACCAGACAGGGGGCGAGGGCGGACACTGAAGCTTTCTTT. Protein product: CASSTRQGARADTEAFF. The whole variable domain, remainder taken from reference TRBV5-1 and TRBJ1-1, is KAGVTQTPRYLIKTRGQQVTLSCSPISGHRSVSWYQQTPGQGLQFLFEYFSETQRNKGNFPGRFSGRQFSNSRSEMNVSTLELGDSALYLCASSTRQGARADTEAFFGQGTRLTVV.

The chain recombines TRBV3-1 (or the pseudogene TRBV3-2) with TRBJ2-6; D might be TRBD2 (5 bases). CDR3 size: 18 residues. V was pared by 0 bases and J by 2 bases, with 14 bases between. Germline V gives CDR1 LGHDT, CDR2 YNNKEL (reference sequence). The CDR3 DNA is TGTGCCAGCAGCCAAGAGCTCCCTAGCTATCCTGGGGCCAACGTCCTGACTTTC. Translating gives CASSQELPSYPGANVLTF.

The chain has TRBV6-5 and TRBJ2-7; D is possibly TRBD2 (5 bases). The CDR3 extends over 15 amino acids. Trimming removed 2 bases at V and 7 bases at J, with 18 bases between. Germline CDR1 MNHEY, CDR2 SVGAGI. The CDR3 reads CASSYSSGPPGEQYF. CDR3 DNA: TGTGCCAGCAGTTACAGCAGTGGGCCACCGGGAGAGCAGTACTTC.

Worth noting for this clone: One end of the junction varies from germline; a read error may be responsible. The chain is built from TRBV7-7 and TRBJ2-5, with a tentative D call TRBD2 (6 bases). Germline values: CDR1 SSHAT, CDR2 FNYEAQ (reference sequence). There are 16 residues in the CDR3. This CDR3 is CASSLDSAGGQETQYF. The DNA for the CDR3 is TGTGCTAGCAGCTTAGACAGTGCCGGGGGTCAGGAGACCCAGTACTTC.

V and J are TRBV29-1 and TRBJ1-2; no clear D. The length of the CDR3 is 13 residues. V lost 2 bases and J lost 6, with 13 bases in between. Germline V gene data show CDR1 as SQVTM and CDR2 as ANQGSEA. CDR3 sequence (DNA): TGCAGCGTTGAACCCCAGAGGGCCCATGGCTACACCTTC. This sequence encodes CSVEPQRAHGYTF. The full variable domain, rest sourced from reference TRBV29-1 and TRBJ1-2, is SAVISQKPSRDICQRGTSLTIQCQVDSQVTMMFWYRQQPGQSLTLIATANQGSEATYESGFVIDKFPISRPNLTFSTLTVSNMSPEDSSIYLCSVEPQRAHGYTFGSGTRLTVV.

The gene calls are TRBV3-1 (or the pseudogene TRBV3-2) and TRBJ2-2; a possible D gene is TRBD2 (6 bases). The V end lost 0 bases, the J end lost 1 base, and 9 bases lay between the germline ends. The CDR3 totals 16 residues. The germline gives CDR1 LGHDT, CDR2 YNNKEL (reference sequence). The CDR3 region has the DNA TGTGCCAGCAGCCAAGATTCGGGAGTGAACACCGGGGAGCTGTTTTTT. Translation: CASSQDSGVNTGELFF.

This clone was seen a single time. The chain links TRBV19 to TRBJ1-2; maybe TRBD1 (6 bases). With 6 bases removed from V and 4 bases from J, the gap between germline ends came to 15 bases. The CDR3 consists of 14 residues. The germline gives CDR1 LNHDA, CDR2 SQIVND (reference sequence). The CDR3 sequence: CASRSGQTGYGYTF. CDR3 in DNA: TGTGCCAGTAGAAGCGGACAGACAGGCTATGGCTACACCTTC.

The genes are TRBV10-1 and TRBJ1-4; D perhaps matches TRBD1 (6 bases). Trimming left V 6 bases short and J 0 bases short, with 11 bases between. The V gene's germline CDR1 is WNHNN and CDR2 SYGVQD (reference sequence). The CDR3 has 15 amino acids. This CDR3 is CASSQRTATNEKLFF. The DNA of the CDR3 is TGCGCCAGCAGCCAAAGGACAGCAACTAATGAAAAACTGTTTTTT.

This chain's CDR3 is CASSLGTTLYEQFF. In DNA, the CDR3 is TGTGCCAGCAGCCTCGGGACTACCCTATATGAGCAGTTCTTC. The chain is built from TRBV3-1 (or the pseudogene TRBV3-2) and TRBJ2-1; the match to TRBD2 covers 7 bases. Germline trimming cut 4 bases from V and 8 bases from J; bases unmatched to any gene: 8. The CDR3 is 14 residues long. The germline V gene encodes CDR1 LGHDT and CDR2 YNNKEL (reference sequence).

CDR3 sequence: CASSYGRLEYEQYF. The DNA of the CDR3 is TGTGCCAGCAGCTACGGGAGGCTCGAATACGAGCAGTACTTC. The genes are TRBV5-6 and TRBJ2-7; TRBD2 aligns across 7 bases. CDR1 is SGHDT and CDR2 is YYEEEE in the germline V gene. CDR3 size: 14 residues. V was pared by 3 bases and J by 4 bases, with 7 bases of the junction left unmatched.

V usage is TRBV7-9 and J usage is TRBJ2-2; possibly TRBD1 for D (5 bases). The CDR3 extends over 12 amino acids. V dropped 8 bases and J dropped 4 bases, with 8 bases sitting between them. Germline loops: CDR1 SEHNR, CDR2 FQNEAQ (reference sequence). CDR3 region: CASGAPTGELFF. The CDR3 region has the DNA TGTGCCAGCGGGGCCCCCACCGGGGAGCTGTTTTTT.

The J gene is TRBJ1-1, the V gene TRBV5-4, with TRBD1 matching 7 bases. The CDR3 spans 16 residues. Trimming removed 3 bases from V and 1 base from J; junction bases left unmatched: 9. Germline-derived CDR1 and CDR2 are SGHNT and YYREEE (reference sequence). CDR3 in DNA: TGTGCCAGCAGCTCCCTTTTCGGGACAGAGAACACTGAAGCTTTCTTT. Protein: CASSSLFGTENTEAFF.

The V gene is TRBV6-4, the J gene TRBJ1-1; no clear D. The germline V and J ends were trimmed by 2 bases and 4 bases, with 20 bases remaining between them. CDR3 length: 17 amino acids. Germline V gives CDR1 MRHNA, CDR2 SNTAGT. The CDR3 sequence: CASSDTAAARFSTEAFF. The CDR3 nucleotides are TGTGCCAGCAGTGACACTGCGGCCGCACGATTTTCCACTGAAGCTTTCTTT.

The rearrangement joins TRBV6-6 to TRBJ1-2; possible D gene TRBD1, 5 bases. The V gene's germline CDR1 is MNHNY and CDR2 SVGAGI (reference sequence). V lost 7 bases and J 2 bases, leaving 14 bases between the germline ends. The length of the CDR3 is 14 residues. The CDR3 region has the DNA TGTGCCAGCAACAAGGGTTCAGGGAACTATGGCTACACCTTC. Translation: CASNKGSGNYGYTF.

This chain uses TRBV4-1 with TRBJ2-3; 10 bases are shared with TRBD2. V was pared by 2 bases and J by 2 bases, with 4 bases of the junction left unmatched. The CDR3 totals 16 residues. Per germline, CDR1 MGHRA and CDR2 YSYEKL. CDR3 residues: CASSQKREGPTDTQYF. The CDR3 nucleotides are TGCGCCAGCAGCCAAAAGCGGGAGGGCCCCACAGATACGCAGTATTTT.

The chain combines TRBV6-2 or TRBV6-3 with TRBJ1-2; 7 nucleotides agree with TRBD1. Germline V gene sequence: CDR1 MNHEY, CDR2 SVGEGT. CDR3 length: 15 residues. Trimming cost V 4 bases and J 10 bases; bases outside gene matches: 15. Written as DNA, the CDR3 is TGTGCCAGCAGTTCGGACAGGCCCATCACCGCGTCCTACACCTTC. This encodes CASSSDRPITASYTF.

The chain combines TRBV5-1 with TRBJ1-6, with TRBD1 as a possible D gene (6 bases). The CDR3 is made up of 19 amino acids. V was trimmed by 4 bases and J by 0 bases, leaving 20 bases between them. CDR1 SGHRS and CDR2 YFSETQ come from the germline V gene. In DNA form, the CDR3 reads TGCGCCAGCAGCCCTAAAAAAACAGGGTTGAGCTCCTATAATTCACCCCTCCACTTT. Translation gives CASSPKKTGLSSYNSPLHF. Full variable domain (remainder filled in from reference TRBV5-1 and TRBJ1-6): KAGVTQTPRYLIKTRGQQVTLSCSPISGHRSVSWYQQTPGQGLQFLFEYFSETQRNKGNFPGRFSGRQFSNSRSEMNVSTLELGDSALYLCASSPKKTGLSSYNSPLHFGNGTRLTVT.

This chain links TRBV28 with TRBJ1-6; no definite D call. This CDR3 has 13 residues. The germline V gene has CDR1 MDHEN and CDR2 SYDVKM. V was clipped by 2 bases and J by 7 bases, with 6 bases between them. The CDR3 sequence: CASSLELNSPLHF. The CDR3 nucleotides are TGTGCCAGCAGTTTAGAGCTAAATTCACCCCTCCACTTT.

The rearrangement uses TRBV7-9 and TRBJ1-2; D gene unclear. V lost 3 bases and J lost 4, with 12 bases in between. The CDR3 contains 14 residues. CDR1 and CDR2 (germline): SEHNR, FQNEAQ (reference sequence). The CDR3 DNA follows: TGTGCCAGCAGCTTTACAGCTGAGAGCTATGGCTACACCTTC. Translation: CASSFTAESYGYTF.

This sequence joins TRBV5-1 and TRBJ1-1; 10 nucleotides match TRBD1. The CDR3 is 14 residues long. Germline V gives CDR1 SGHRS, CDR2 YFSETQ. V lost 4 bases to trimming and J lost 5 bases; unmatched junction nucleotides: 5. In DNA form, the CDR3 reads TGCGCCAGCAGCGCAGGACAGGGGGTAACTGAAGCTTTCTTT. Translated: CASSAGQGVTEAFF.